This TCR beta chain was observed in a study of blood T cell repertoires in COVID-19. V lost 0 bases, J lost 5 bases, and 14 bases lay in between. CDR1 LGHDT and CDR2 YNNKEL come from the germline V gene (reference sequence). The CDR3 covers 15 residues. The assay was immunoSEQ multiplex PCR, and TCRdb's table has in-frame clones only and misses some. Of 270,000 or so clones listed, 75% to 90% are singletons. The TCR was taken from a woman aged 40 to 50 who had recovered from COVID-19. The sequenced material came from peripheral blood. The chain joins TRBV3-1 (or the pseudogene TRBV3-2) to TRBJ2-7; D is possibly TRBD2 (6 bases). CDR3 coding DNA: TGTGCCAGCAGCCAAGAGGTATCAGGCGGGGACGAGCAGTACTTC. It yields the protein CASSQEVSGGDEQYF.